This TCR beta chain was retrieved from a study of blood T cell repertoires in COVID-19. Turning to the study itself: COVID-19 samples, acute and convalescent, were from the United States, Italy and Spain.

A single count supports this clone. V dropped 6 bases and J dropped 7; count of bases not matched to a gene: 8. CDR1 is LNHDA and CDR2 is SQIVND in the germline V gene (reference sequence). The CDR3 runs 14 residues. Original analysis: Using reference gene primer amplification, nucleated cell counts were estimated. Sequencing was performed with immunoSEQ multiplex PCR; in TCRdb, only in-frame clones are kept and a portion is missing. The DNA was the basis for D and trimming; V, J and clone size are from that table. The sample consists of some 180,000 clones, approximately 85% of them appearing once. The V and J genes are TRBV19 and TRBJ1-1; TRBD1 matches 10 bases. The sequencing sample was made of peripheral blood. The TCR originated in a woman older than 75 with COVID-19, enrolled during active disease. CDR3 loop: CASRNTGTGVEAFF. As DNA, the CDR3 is TGTGCCAGTAGGAATACGGGGACAGGGGTTGAAGCTTTCTTT.